This T cell receptor (beta chain) stems from a study of cytomegalovirus exposure and HLA in healthy donors. Study-wide points: Later analysis suggested links between common viral pathogens and several top significant clusters.

Comments on this clone: Its antigen is currently unknown.

13 Jbeta primers and 60 Vbeta primers were used for the PCR. Only in-frame clones appear in the TCRdb table, and some are missing; sequencing was by immunoSEQ multiplex PCR. The table includes around 120,000 clones, approximately 78% detected once. Healthy bone marrow donors made up the cohort. The receptor was isolated from a woman in her 40s in good health and CMV-seronegative. Sequencing was done on a sample of PBMCs.

The CDR3 DNA reads as TGTGCCAGCAGTGCACCGGGACAGACCAGCTCCTACGAGCAGTACTTC. The encoded protein is CASSAPGQTSSYEQYF. V and J are TRBV27 and TRBJ2-7; TRBD1 agrees at 7 bases. Germline trimming cut 5 bases from V and 0 bases from J; bases unmatched to any gene: 10. The germline CDR1 and CDR2 sequences are MNHEY and SMNVEV (reference sequence). The CDR3 sequence is 16 residues long.